This entry lists 20 T cell receptor beta chains sequenced from one sample in a study of chronic HIV infection and antiretroviral therapy. Using its own MiXCR run on the 5' RACE reads, TCRdb lists one record per CDR3 protein. The sample gives 40,000 or so distinct CDR3 sequences, 8.2% of which show up once; 2.5% to 3.5% is in the top ten. Sequenced material: peripheral blood. The receptors were sampled from an adult who had HIV and had not received antiretroviral therapy, or was an uninfected healthy control (not recorded which).

This clonotype was seen many times. V gene TRBV28 combines with J gene TRBJ1-5; D not certain. The CDR3 sequence is 16 residues long. Deletions cut 6 bases from V and 3 bases from J, with 18 bases between. In germline, CDR1 is MDHEN, CDR2 SYDVKM. This CDR3 is CASSLNAFGNNQPQHF. For the CDR3, the DNA is TGTGCCAGCAGCCTAAACGCCTTTGGGAACAATCAGCCCCAGCATTTT.

This clonotype was seen many times. V usage is TRBV10-3 and J usage is TRBJ2-1; D is undetermined. Germline-derived CDR1 and CDR2 are ENHRY and SYGVKD. This CDR3 has 14 amino acids. The V gene lost 7 bases and the J gene lost 5 bases, with 15 bases spanning the gap. CDR3 nucleotides: TGTGCCATCAATGCCCGGAGACGGAACAATGAGCAGTTCTTC. Its translation: CAINARRRNNEQFF.

In this sample, this clonotype turned up a few times. This sequence joins TRBV10-2 and TRBJ2-6; maybe TRBD1 (5 bases). The CDR3 runs to 17 residues. V was pared by 0 bases and J by 4 bases, with 13 bases between. Germline V gives CDR1 WSHSY, CDR2 SAAADI. For the CDR3, the DNA is TGCGCCAGCAGTGAGTCTGGGTGGGGCACCGGGGCCAACGTCCTGACTTTC. Encoded protein: CASSESGWGTGANVLTF.

At least ten counts were recorded for this clonotype. V and J are TRBV14 and TRBJ2-7; D is uncertain. The CDR3 contains 14 residues. From germline, CDR1 is SGHDN and CDR2 FVKESK. The germline V and J ends were trimmed by 2 bases and 2 bases, with 10 bases remaining between them. The CDR3 sequence is CASSQHLGAYEQYF. CDR3 in DNA: TGTGCCAGCAGCCAACACCTGGGCGCCTACGAGCAGTACTTC.

In this sample, this clonotype turned up a few times. The chain uses TRBV15 and TRBJ2-1; D tentatively fits TRBD1 or TRBD2 (6 bases each). From germline, CDR1 is LNHNV and CDR2 YYDKDF (reference sequence). Trimming shortened V by 0 bases and J by 9 bases, and 18 bases separated the two germline ends. The CDR3 spans 16 residues. The DNA for the CDR3 is TGTGCCACCAGCAGAGATCGTGCGGGGCGCAGGGGTGAGCAGTTCTTC. Translation gives CATSRDRAGRRGEQFF.

This clonotype was seen a few times. The chain joins TRBV5-1 to TRBJ2-2; the D is unclear. Trimming pared 4 bases from V and 0 bases from J, leaving 13 bases between. The germline gives CDR1 SGHRS, CDR2 YFSETQ. The CDR3 spans 16 residues. CDR3 bases: TGCGCCAGCAGCCCCTTCAAGGGCGCGAACACCGGGGAGCTGTTTTTT. Residues: CASSPFKGANTGELFF. The whole variable domain, remainder taken from reference TRBV5-1 and TRBJ2-2, is KAGVTQTPRYLIKTRGQQVTLSCSPISGHRSVSWYQQTPGQGLQFLFEYFSETQRNKGNFPGRFSGRQFSNSRSEMNVSTLELGDSALYLCASSPFKGANTGELFFGEGSRLTVL.

This clonotype has ten or more counts. The chain carries TRBV7-2 and TRBJ2-1; possibly TRBD1 or TRBD2 for D (7 bases each). From germline, CDR1 is SGHTA and CDR2 FQGNSA. This CDR3 contains 16 residues. V lost 5 bases to trimming and J lost 1 base, with 15 bases between them. DNA for the CDR3: TGTGCCAGCAGCGCCAGGGGGGGGAGGTCCTACAATGAGCAGTTCTTC. Translating gives CASSARGGRSYNEQFF.

This clonotype was recorded at least ten times. This sequence joins TRBV5-1 and TRBJ2-5; 7 nucleotides agree with TRBD1. Trimming at V came to 0 bases and at J to 2 bases, leaving 1 base not matched to a gene. Germline loops: CDR1 SGHRS, CDR2 YFSETQ. The CDR3 is made up of 14 amino acids. This chain's CDR3 is CASSLEDRQETQYF. In DNA, the CDR3 is TGCGCCAGCAGCTTGGAGGACAGGCAAGAGACCCAGTACTTC.

This clonotype was recorded a few times. V is TRBV27 and J is TRBJ2-7, with D unresolved. Trimming stripped 0 bases from V and 7 bases from J, with 10 bases between. The CDR3 is 13 amino acids. CDR1 is MNHEY, CDR2 SMNVEV, per germline (reference sequence). CDR3 sequence (DNA): TGTGCCAGCAGTTTATCCGATTCGTCGGAGCAGTACTTC. Amino acid sequence: CASSLSDSSEQYF.

This clonotype has a count of ten or more. The chain uses TRBV28 and TRBJ2-3; no reliable D call. The CDR3 has 14 amino acids. V lost 4 bases to trimming and J lost 0 bases, with 8 bases between them. The V gene's germline CDR1 is MDHEN and CDR2 SYDVKM. The DNA for the CDR3 is TGTGCCAGCAGTTACCCGACTAGCACAGATACGCAGTATTTT. Encoded protein: CASSYPTSTDTQYF.

The chain links TRBV10-3 to TRBJ2-3; D call uncertain. The CDR3 length is 13 residues. Looked up from germline, CDR1 is ENHRY and CDR2 is SYGVKD. The V gene lost 2 bases and the J gene lost 5 bases, with 8 bases spanning the gap. CDR3 bases: TGTGCCATCAGTGAGGGTCAGGAAGATACGCAGTATTTT. It yields the protein CAISEGQEDTQYF.

This clonotype was recorded a few times. The V and J genes are TRBV25-1 and TRBJ1-6; TRBD1 agrees at 9 bases. Germline CDR1 reads MGHDK; CDR2 reads SYGVNS. The CDR3 consists of 15 residues. V lost 2 bases and J lost 6; bases outside the gene matches: 2. Here the CDR3 DNA reads TGTGCCAGCAGTGAACCGGACAGGGGTAATTCACCCCTCCACTTT. Its translation: CASSEPDRGNSPLHF.

This clonotype has more than one count but fewer than ten. The chain links TRBV29-1 to TRBJ1-1; D not resolved. The CDR3 contains 12 residues. The germline CDR1 and CDR2 sequences are SQVTM and ANQGSEA. Trimming took off 5 bases at V and 7 bases at J, with 14 bases between the two ends. CDR3 DNA: TGCAGCGTTAGTGAGGGTTCAAGTGAAGCTTTCTTT. It specifies CSVSEGSSEAFF.

This clonotype is a singleton in its sample. The chain links TRBV14 to TRBJ2-3; 8 nucleotides align to TRBD2. Germline-derived CDR1 and CDR2 are SGHDN and FVKESK. This CDR3 has 13 residues. With 0 bases clipped from V and 13 bases from J, the junction kept 6 bases outside the gene matches. The CDR3 region is CASSQDWAGGKYF. The CDR3 region has the DNA TGTGCCAGCAGCCAAGACTGGGCGGGAGGAAAGTATTTT.

This clonotype was seen a handful of times. The V gene is TRBV28, the J gene TRBJ2-7, with 7 bases that match TRBD1. This CDR3 has 16 amino acids. V dropped 4 bases and J dropped 1; count of bases not matched to a gene: 10. Germline V gene data show CDR1 as MDHEN and CDR2 as SYDVKM. CDR3 nucleotide sequence: TGTGCCAGCAGTTATACAGGGGCCCGCAGTTCCTACGAGCAGTACTTC. Translation gives CASSYTGARSSYEQYF.

The chain couples TRBV10-3 to TRBJ2-5; the D gene is possibly TRBD2 (6 bases). Germline V CDR1 and CDR2: ENHRY, SYGVKD. CDR3 size: 14 residues. V shed 3 bases and J shed 1 base, with 9 bases lying between them. The CDR3 nucleotides are TGTGCCATCAGTGAAGGAGGGCCCCAAGAGACCCAGTACTTC. As protein: CAISEGGPQETQYF.

This clonotype was counted only a few times. V and J are TRBV2 and TRBJ1-5; 9 bases map to TRBD1. The CDR3 has 16 amino acids. V lost 1 base to trimming and J lost 3 bases; unmatched junction nucleotides: 4. Per the germline V gene, CDR1 is SNHLY and CDR2 is FYNNEI. CDR3 sequence (DNA): TGTGCCAGCAGTGAAGGGGACAGGGCCCTCAATCAGCCCCAGCATTTT. This codes for CASSEGDRALNQPQHF.

This clonotype was counted at least ten times. V usage is TRBV10-2 and J usage is TRBJ1-5; D gene unclear. CDR1 WSHSY and CDR2 SAAADI come from the germline V gene. The length of the CDR3 is 14 residues. V was shortened by 5 bases and J by 3 bases, with 11 bases between the two germline ends. The CDR3 protein is CASSREVHNQPQHF. CDR3 in DNA: TGCGCCAGCAGTCGAGAGGTGCACAATCAGCCCCAGCATTTT.

In this sample, this clonotype turned up many times. The chain has TRBV6-1 and TRBJ2-7; 7 nucleotides align to TRBD2. CDR3 length: 18 amino acids. Germline lookup yields CDR1 MNHNS and CDR2 SASEGT. Trimming at V came to 3 bases and at J to 4 bases, leaving 18 bases not matched to a gene. CDR3 in DNA: TGTGCCAGCAGTGATCCCCAATCTTGGCGGGAGTACGAGTACGAGCAGTACTTC. It encodes CASSDPQSWREYEYEQYF.

The chain joins TRBV2 to TRBJ2-5; no definite D call. Trimming stripped 0 bases from V and 5 bases from J, with 7 bases between. Germline V gene data show CDR1 as SNHLY and CDR2 as FYNNEI. This CDR3 is built from 13 residues. In nucleotides, the CDR3 is TGTGCCAGCAGTGAAGCGCGGTCGGAGACCCAGTACTTC. Translated, it gives CASSEARSETQYF.